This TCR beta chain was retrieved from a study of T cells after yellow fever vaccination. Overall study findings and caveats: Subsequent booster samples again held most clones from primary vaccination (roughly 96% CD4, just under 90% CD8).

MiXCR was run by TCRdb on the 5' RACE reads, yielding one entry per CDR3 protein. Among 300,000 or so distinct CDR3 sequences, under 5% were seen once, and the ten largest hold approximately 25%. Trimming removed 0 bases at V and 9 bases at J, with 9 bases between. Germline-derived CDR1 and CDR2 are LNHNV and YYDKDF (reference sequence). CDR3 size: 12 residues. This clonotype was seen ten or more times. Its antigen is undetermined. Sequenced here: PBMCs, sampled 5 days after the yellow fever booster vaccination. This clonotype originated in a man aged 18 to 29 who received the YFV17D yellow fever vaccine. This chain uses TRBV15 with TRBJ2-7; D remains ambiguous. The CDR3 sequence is CATSREGLVQYF. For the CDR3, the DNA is TGTGCCACCAGCAGAGAAGGGCTGGTGCAGTACTTC.